What follows is one T cell receptor (beta chain) and its context. Its specific antigen is unknown. Base qualities are not provided; no much larger clone lies one nucleotide away. Healthy HIV-negative adults with no recently reported acute infections or vaccinations were included as donors. Every donor was a Caucasian adult living in Nashville, Tennessee, USA. CD4+ T cells were enriched through magnetic negative selection, after which naive cells were positively selected on CD45RA and the remaining negative fraction served as the memory subset. Blood was obtained by leukapheresis, after which PBMCs were separated by Ficoll-Histopaque density gradient centrifugation and cryopreserved in liquid nitrogen vapor phase. Analytical flow cytometry was used to check the purity and quantity of each magnetically sorted T cell population. From each sorted fraction, genomic DNA was isolated and quantified by UV absorbance on a Nanodrop 2000c.

Using the deep immunoSEQ assay, TCR CDR3 regions were amplified from genomic DNA by multiplex PCR. Genomic DNA extracted from each cell subset was distributed evenly over all wells of several immunoSEQ 96-well plates, and each plate served as one replicate. Each replicate PCR for sorted subsets received around 200 ng genomic DNA, equal to roughly 30,000 T cell genomes. Purified libraries were quantified with a Qubit 3.0 fluorometer, sized on a Bioanalyzer 2100, and re-quantified with the KAPA Library Quantification kit. Every immunoSEQ 96-well plate was sequenced on a dedicated single-read 150-cycle Illumina NextSeq 550 flow cell. In the authors' own workflow: Because the immunoSEQ output held only junctional sequences and lacked quality scores, the filtering could not match the filtering applied to full-length reads. To assign V/J genes and CDR3, sequences were annotated against IMGT germline references using PyIR, a Python wrapper for IgBLAST v1.9. Reads were filtered out if the reads had weak V/J assignments (E-value above 1e-6), no CDR3, stop codons, out-of-frame junctions, or ambiguous translated residues. V3J clonotypes were defined by identical inferred V gene, J gene, and CDR3 amino acid sequence. To compute the percentage overlap between repertoires, the number of shared unique clonotypes was divided by the size of the smaller repertoire. Three approaches were used to assess repertoire richness: RTK rarefaction, the Chao1 estimator, and Recon v2.1 estimates of unobserved clonotypes. OLGA was used to compute generation probabilities for all TCRbeta clonotypes that the gDNA method yielded from a handful of donors. The table comes from immuneACCESS by way of TCRdb, which keeps in-frame sequences with V and J called. Part of the clones is missing from these tables; in studies checked, under half for an unresolved V gene and the rest for unknown reasons. V, J and clone size are those of that table, while D and trimming were read from the DNA. Recorded for this sample are 2,500,000 or so clones; around 94% of them occurred a single time. About 0.13% of the sample comes from the top ten.

The data derive from a study of shared clonotypes between healthy human individuals (dated by TCRdb to about 2020). Looking at the study overall: The cohort included a few men and two women between 18 and 49 years of age. For each donor, CD4 naive and CD4 memory were each run on three plates, CD8 naive on two plates, and CD8 memory on one plate. Per donor, leukapheresis produced somewhere between about 0.94 and 10 billion PBMCs. To increase sequencing depth and limit assay-specific biases, different laboratories used diverse techniques to prepare libraries and sequence TCR repertoires. To estimate repertoire size and how much clonotype sharing occurs between individuals, the study deeply sequenced the blood TCR repertoires of several healthy adults.

What the study reported, not specific to this receptor: Compared with non-shared clonotypes, the clonotypes found in all four sorted-subset donors had higher generation probabilities. When a few donors were compared, the shared fraction of clonotypes was roughly 4.8% for naive CD4, 3% to 4% for naive CD8, 2.3% for memory CD4, and 0.35% to 0.5% for memory CD8. Incomplete sequencing was indicated by rarefaction of sorted-subset datasets, despite the large sequencing depth. Pairwise subsampling led to the expectation that sequencing depth would affect the degree of clonotype sharing among donors. The small number of donors limited the genetic and exposure-history diversity represented. Naive subsets generally had larger estimated clonotype richness than memory subsets. Sampling was restricted to blood, and TCR repertoires in tissue are likely to differ from TCR repertoires in blood.

The CDR3 measures 15 amino acids from cysteine to phenylalanine. Left in the record is the CDR3 DNA by itself, 45 bases read in frame from the first base. The TCR originated in a man younger than 30 in good health. This sequence uses TRBV21-1 and TRBJ2-5; TRBD1 was called by the table and not checked on the DNA. TRBV21-1 is a pseudogene locus. The sequencing sample was made of naive CD4+ T cells sorted from blood. Read against the paper, the sample's cell subset or site label means: CD45RA+ positively selected. CDR3 protein: CASSDRDRVGETQYF. The sequence in DNA is TGTGCCAGCAGCGACCGGGACAGGGTCGGGGAGACCCAGTACTTC.